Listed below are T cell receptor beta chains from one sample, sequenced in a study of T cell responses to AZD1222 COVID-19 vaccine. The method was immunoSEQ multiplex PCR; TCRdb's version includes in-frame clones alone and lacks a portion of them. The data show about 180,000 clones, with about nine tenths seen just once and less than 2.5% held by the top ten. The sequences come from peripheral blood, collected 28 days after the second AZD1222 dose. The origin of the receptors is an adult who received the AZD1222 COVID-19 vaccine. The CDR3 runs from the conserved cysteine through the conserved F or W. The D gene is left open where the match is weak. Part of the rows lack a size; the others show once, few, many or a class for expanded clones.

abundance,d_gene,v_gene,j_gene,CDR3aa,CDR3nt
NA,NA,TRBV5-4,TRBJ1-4,CASRHPGTHELFF,TGTGCCAGCAGACATCCCGGGACGCACGAGTTGTTTTTT
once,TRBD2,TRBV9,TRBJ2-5,CASSAARLAGAGQETQYF,TGTGCCAGCAGCGCGGCTAGACTAGCGGGAGCAGGTCAAGAGACCCAGTACTTC
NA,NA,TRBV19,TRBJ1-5,CASSILGGFGNQPQHF,TGTGCCAGTAGTATATTAGGGGGTTTTGGCAATCAGCCCCAGCATTTT
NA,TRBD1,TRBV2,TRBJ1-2,CASSRQTGAGGYTF,TGTGCCAGCAGCCGTCAGACAGGGGCTGGTGGCTACACCTTC
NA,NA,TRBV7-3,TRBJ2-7,CASSLGRGNYEQYF,TGTGCCAGCAGCTTAGGCAGGGGCAACTACGAGCAGTACTTC
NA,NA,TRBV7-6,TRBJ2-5,CASSLRGGETQYF,TGTGCCAGCAGCTTAAGGGGGGGGGAGACCCAGTACTTC
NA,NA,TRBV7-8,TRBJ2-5,CASILRLSAETQYF,TGTGCCAGCATCCTGAGGCTCTCCGCGGAGACCCAGTACTTC
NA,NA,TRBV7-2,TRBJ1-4,CASSLGPGTPGEKLFF,TGTGCCAGCAGTTTAGGGCCCGGTACACCGGGTGAAAAACTGTTTTTT
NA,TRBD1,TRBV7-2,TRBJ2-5,CASSLPTGGRRETQYF,TGTGCCAGCAGCTTGCCGACAGGGGGTCGAAGGGAGACCCAGTACTTC
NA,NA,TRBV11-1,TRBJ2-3,CASSTTDTQYF,TGTGCCAGCAGCACCACAGATACGCAGTATTTT
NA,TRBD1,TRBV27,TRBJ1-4,CASTSTGLQGEKLFF,TGTGCCAGCACCTCGACAGGGTTACAAGGTGAAAAACTGTTTTTT
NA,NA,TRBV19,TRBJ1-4,CASSPRDATNEKLFF,TGTGCCAGTAGTCCCCGGGATGCAACTAATGAAAAACTGTTTTTT
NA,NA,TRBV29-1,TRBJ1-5,CSVADGFLGNQPQHF,TGCAGCGTTGCCGATGGGTTTTTGGGCAATCAGCCCCAGCATTTT
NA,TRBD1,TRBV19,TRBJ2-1,CASSIPTGALEYNEQFF,TGTGCCAGTAGTATCCCTACAGGGGCCCTAGAGTACAATGAGCAGTTCTTC
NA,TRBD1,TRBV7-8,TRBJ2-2,CAGTGGHGELFF,TGTGCCGGGACAGGGGGTCACGGGGAGCTGTTTTTT
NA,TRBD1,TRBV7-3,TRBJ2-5,CASSLKGAQRETQYF,TGTGCCAGCAGCTTAAAGGGGGCACAGCGGGAGACCCAGTACTTC
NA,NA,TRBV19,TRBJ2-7,CASSGIGPNEQYF,TGTGCCAGTAGTGGGATAGGCCCGAACGAGCAGTACTTC
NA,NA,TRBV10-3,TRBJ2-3,CAISEFLAEKGDTQYF,TGTGCCATCAGTGAGTTTTTAGCGGAAAAGGGAGATACGCAGTATTTT
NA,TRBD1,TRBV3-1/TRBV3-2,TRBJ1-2,CASSQGTGGGYGYTF,TGTGCCAGCAGCCAAGGAACAGGGGGGGGCTATGGCTACACCTTC
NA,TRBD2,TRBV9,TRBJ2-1,CASSPAGTRINEQFF,TGTGCCAGCAGCCCCGCCGGGACTAGAATCAATGAGCAGTTCTTC
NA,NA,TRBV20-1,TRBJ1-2,CSAVEVNGYTF,TGCAGTGCTGTTGAGGTGAATGGCTACACCTTC
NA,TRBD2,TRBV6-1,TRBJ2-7,CASSEILTSGKHEQYF,TGTGCCAGCAGTGAAATACTGACTAGCGGGAAGCACGAGCAGTACTTC
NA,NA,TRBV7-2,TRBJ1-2,CASSLGGGQLNYGYTF,TGTGCCAGCAGCTTAGGAGGGGGACAACTTAACTATGGCTACACCTTC
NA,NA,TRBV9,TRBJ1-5,CASSVAPEQGRQHF,TGTGCCAGCAGCGTAGCTCCGGAGCAGGGCCGCCAGCATTTT
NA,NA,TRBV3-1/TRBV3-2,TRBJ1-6,CASSPRREAPLHF,TGTGCCAGCAGCCCACGCCGGGAGGCACCCCTCCACTTT
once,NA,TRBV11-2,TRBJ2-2,CASSIGQTRHTGELFF,TGTGCCAGCAGCATAGGACAGACGCGACACACCGGGGAGCTGTTTTTT
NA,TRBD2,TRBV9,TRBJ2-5,CASSRRTSGMYQETQYF,TGTGCCAGCAGCCGCCGGACTAGCGGGATGTACCAAGAGACCCAGTACTTC
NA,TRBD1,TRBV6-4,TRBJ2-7,CASSDSGTGVNEQYF,TGTGCCAGCAGTGACTCAGGTACAGGGGTGAACGAGCAGTACTTC
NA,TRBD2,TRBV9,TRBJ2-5,CASSVAASGIQETQYF,TGTGCCAGCAGCGTAGCGGCTAGCGGGATCCAAGAGACCCAGTACTTC
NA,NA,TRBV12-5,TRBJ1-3,CASAPDSGNTIYF,TGTGCTAGTGCCCCCGACTCTGGAAACACCATATATTTT
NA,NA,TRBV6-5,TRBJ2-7,CASAVGYEQYF,TGTGCCAGCGCAGTAGGCTACGAGCAGTACTTC
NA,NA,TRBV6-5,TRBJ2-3,CASTPGTSSTDTQYF,TGTGCCAGCACCCCCGGGACCTCTAGCACAGATACGCAGTATTTT
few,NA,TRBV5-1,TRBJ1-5,CASSLTEGVGQPQHF,TGCGCCAGCAGCCTGACAGAGGGGGTGGGTCAGCCCCAGCATTTT
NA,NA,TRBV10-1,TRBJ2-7,CASSASSSYEQYF,TGCGCCAGCAGTGCTTCGTCCTCCTACGAGCAGTACTTC
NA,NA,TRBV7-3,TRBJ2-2,CASTRGGDTGELFF,TGTGCCAGCACCAGGGGAGGGGACACCGGGGAGCTGTTTTTT
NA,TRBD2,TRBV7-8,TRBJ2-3,CASSTNRPGLSTDTQYF,TGTGCCAGCAGCACCAACCGACCGGGACTAAGCACAGATACGCAGTATTTT
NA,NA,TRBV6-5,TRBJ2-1,CASSYKNGDEQFF,TGTGCCAGCAGTTATAAAAATGGGGATGAGCAGTTCTTC
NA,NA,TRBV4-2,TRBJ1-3,CASSQGSWILGNTIYF,TGTGCCAGCAGCCAAGGTTCGTGGATCCTTGGAAACACCATATATTTT
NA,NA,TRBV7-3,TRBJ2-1,CASSLRSANYNEQFF,TGTGCCAGCAGCCTAAGGTCGGCCAACTACAATGAGCAGTTCTTC
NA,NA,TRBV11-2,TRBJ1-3,CASSSRPGLRSGNTIYF,TGTGCCAGCAGCTCCCGTCCGGGACTCCGCTCTGGAAACACCATATATTTT
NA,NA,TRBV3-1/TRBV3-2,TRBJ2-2,CASSQDKGVTGELFF,TGTGCCAGCAGCCAAGATAAAGGGGTCACCGGGGAGCTGTTTTTT
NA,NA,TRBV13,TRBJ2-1,CASSHQSGPHEQFF,TGTGCCAGCAGCCACCAATCGGGGCCTCATGAGCAGTTCTTC
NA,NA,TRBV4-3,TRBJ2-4,CASSQDEVSTSSAKNIQYF,TGCGCCAGCAGCCAAGATGAAGTCTCCACTTCCTCAGCCAAAAACATTCAGTACTTC
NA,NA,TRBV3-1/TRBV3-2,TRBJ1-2,CASSLGGLYYGYTF,TGTGCCAGCAGTCTTGGGGGTTTATACTATGGCTACACCTTC
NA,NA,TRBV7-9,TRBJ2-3,CASSLAISSTDTQYF,TGTGCCAGCAGCTTAGCCATCTCTAGCACAGATACGCAGTATTTT
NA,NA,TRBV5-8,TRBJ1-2,CASSLVEVGGRSRDRYGYTF,TGTGCCAGCAGCTTGGTGGAGGTAGGGGGGCGCAGTCGGGACCGGTATGGCTACACCTTC